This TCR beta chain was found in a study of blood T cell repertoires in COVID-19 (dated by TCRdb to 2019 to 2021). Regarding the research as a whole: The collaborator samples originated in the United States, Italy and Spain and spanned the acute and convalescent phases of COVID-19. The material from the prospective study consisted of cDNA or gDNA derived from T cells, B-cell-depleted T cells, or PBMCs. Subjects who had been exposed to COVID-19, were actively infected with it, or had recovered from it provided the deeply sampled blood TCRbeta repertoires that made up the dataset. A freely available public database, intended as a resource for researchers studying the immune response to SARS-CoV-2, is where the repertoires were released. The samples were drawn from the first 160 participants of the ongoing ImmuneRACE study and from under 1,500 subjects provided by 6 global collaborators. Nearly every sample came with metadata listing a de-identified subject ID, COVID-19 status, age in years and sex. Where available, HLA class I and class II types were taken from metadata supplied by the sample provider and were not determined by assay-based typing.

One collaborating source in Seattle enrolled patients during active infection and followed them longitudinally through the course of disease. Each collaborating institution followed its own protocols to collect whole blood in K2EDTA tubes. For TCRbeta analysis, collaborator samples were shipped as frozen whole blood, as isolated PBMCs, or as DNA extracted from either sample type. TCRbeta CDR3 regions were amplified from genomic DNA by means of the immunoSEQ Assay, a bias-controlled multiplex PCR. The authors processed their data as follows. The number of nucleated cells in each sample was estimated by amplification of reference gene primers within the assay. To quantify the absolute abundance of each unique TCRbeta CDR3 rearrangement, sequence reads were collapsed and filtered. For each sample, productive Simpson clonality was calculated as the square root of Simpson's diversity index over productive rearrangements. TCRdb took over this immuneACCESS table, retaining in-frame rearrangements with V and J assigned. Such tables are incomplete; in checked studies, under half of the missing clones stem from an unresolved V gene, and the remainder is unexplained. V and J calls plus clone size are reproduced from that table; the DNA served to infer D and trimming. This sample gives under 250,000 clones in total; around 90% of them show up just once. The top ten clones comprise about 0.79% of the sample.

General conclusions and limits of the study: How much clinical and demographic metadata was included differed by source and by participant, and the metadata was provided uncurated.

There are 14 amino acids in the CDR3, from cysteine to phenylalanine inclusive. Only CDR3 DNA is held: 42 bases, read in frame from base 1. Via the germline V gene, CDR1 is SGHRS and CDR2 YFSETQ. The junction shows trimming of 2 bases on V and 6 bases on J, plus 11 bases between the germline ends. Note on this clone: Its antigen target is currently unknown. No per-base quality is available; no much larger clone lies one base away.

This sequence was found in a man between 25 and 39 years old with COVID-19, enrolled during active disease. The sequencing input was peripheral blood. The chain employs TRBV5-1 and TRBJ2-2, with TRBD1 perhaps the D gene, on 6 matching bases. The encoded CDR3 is CASSFTGSAGELFF. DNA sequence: TGCGCCAGCAGCTTCACAGGGAGTGCCGGGGAGCTGTTTTTT.